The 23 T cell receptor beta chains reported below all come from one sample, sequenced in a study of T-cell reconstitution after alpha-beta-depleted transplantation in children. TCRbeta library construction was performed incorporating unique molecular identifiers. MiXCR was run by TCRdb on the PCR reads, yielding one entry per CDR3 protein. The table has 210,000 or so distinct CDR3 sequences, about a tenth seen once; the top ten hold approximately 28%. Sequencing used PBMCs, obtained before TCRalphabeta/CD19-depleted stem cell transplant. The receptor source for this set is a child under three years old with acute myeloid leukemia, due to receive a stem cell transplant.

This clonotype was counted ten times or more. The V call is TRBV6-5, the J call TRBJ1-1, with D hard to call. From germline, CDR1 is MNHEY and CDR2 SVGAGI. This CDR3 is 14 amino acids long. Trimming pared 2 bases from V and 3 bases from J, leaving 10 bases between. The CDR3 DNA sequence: TGTGCCAGCAGTTACGGAGGGTGGTACACTGAAGCTTTCTTT. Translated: CASSYGGWYTEAFF.

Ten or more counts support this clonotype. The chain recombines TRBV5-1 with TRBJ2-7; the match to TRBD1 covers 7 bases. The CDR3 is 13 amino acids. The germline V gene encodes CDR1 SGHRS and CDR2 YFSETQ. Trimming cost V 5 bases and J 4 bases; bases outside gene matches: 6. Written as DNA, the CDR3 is TGCGCCAGCAGATGGGACAGAACTTACGAGCAGTACTTC. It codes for CASRWDRTYEQYF.

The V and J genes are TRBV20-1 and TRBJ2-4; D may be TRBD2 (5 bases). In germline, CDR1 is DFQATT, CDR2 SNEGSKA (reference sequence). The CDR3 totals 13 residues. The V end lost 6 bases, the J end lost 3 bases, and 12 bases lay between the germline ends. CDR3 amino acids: CSAPGAGKNIQYF. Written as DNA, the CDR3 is TGCAGTGCCCCCGGCGCGGGCAAAAACATTCAGTACTTC.

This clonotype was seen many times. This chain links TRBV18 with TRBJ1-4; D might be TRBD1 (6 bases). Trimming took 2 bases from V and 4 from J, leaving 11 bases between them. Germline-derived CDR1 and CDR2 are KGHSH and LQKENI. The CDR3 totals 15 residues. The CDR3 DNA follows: TGTGCCAGCTCACCAAATACAGGGAATAATGAAAAACTGTTTTTT. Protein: CASSPNTGNNEKLFF.

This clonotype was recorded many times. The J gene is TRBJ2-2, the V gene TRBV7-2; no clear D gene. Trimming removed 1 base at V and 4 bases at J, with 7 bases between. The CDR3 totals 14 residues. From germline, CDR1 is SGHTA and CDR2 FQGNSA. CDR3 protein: CASSLVGSTGELFF. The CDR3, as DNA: TGTGCCAGCAGCTTAGTAGGCAGCACCGGGGAGCTGTTTTTT. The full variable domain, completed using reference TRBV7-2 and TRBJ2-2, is GAGVSQSPSNKVTEKGKDVELRCDPISGHTALYWYRQSLGQGLEFLIYFQGNSAPDKSGLPSDRFSAERTGGSVSTLTIQRTQQEDSAVYLCASSLVGSTGELFFGEGSRLTVL.

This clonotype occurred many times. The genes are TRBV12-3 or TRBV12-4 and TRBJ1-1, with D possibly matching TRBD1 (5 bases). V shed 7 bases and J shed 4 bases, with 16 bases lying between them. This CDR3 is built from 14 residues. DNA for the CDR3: TGTGCCAGCACCTCCCGGGACGGCGGCACTGAAGCTTTCTTT. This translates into CASTSRDGGTEAFF.

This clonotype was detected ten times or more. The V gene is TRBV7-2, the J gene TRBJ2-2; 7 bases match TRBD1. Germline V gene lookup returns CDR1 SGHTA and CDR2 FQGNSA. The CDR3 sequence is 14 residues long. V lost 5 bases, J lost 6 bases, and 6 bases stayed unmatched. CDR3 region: CASSIRTGSGELFF. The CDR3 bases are TGTGCCAGCAGCATACGGACAGGTTCCGGGGAGCTGTTTTTT.

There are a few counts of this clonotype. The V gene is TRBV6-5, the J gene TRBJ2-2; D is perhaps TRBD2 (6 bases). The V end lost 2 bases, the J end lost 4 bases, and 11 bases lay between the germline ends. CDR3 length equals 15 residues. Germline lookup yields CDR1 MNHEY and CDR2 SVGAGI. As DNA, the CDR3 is TGTGCCAGCAGTTACCAGGGACTTATCACCGGGGAGCTGTTTTTT. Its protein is CASSYQGLITGELFF.

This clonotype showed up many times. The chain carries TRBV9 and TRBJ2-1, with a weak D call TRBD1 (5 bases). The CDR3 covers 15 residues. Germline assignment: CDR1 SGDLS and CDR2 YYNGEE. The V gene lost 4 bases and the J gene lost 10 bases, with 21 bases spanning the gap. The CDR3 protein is CASSPGHIPPREQFF. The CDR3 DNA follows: TGTGCCAGCAGCCCCGGACATATTCCCCCGAGGGAGCAGTTCTTC.

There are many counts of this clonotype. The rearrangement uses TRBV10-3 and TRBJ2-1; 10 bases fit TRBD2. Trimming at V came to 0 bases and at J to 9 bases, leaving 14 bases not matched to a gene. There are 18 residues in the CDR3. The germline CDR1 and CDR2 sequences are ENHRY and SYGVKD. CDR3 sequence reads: CAISESGSSGRAQGEQFF. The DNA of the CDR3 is TGTGCCATCAGTGAGTCGGGGTCGAGCGGGAGGGCCCAAGGTGAGCAGTTCTTC.

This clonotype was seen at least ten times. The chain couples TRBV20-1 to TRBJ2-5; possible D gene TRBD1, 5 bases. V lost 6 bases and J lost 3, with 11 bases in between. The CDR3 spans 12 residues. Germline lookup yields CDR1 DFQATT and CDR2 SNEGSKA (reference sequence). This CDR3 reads CSAETDEETQYF. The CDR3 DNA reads TGCAGTGCGGAGACAGATGAAGAGACCCAGTACTTC.

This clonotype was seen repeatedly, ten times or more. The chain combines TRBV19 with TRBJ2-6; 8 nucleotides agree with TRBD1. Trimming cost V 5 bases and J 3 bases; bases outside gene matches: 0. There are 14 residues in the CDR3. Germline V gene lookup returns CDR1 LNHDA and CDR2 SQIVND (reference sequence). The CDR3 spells CASSDRGGANVLTF. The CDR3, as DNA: TGTGCCAGTAGTGACAGGGGTGGGGCCAACGTCCTGACTTTC.

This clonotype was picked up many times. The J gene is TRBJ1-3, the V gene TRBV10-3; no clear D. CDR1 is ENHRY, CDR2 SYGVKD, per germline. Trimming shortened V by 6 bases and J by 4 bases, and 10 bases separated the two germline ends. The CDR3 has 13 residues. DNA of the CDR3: TGTGCCATCAGGGGATCCCTCGGAAACACCATATATTTT. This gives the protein CAIRGSLGNTIYF.

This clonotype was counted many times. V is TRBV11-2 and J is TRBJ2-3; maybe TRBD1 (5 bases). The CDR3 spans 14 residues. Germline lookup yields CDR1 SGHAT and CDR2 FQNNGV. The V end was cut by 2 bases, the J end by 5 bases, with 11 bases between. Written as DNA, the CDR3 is TGTGCCAGCAGCTTATCACTCCAGGGAGATACGCAGTATTTT. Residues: CASSLSLQGDTQYF.

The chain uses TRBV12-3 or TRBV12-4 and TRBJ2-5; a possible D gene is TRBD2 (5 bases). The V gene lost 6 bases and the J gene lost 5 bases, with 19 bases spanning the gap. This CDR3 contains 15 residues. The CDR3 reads CASSFLRRPGETQYF. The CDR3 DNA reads TGTGCCAGCAGCTTCCTCAGAAGGCCGGGGGAGACCCAGTACTTC.

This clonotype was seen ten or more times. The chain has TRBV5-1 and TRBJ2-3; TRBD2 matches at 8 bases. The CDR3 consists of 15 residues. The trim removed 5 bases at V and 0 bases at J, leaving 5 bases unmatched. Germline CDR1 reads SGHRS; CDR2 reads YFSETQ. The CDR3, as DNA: TGCGCCAGCAGATTAGCGGGATTAAGCACAGATACGCAGTATTTT. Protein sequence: CASRLAGLSTDTQYF.

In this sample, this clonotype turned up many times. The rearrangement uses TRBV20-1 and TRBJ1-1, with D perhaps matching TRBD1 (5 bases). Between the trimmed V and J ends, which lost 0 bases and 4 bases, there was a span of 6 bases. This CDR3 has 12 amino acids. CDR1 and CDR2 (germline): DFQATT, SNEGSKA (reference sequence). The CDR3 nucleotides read TGCAGTGCTAGAGAGACAGCCACTGAAGCTTTCTTT. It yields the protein CSARETATEAFF.

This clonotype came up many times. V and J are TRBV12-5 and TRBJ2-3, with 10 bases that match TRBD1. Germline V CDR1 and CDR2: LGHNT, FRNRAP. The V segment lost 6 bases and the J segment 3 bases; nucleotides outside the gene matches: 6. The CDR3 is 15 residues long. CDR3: CASGPGQGGTDTQYF. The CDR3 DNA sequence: TGTGCTAGTGGACCCGGACAGGGGGGGACAGATACGCAGTATTTT.

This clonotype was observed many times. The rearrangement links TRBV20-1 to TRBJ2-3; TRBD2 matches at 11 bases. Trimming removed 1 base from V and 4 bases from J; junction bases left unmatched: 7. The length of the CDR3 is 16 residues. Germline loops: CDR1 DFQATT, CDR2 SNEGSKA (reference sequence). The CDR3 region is CSARGPSGRIADTQYF. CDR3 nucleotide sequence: TGCAGTGCTAGAGGGCCTAGCGGGAGGATCGCAGATACGCAGTATTTT.

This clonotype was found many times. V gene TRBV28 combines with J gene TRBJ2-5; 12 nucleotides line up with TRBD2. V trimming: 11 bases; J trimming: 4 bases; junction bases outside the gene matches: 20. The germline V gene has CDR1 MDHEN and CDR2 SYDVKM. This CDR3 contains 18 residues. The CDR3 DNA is TGTGCCCCCAGCAGTTTCCGCCTCGGACTAGCGGGGCGAGAGACCCAGTACTTC. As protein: CAPSSFRLGLAGRETQYF. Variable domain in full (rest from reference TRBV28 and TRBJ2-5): DVKVTQSSRYLVKRTGEKVFLECVQDMDHENMFWYRQDPGLGLRLIYFSYDVKMKEKGDIPEGYSVSREKKERFSLILESASTNQTSMYLCAPSSFRLGLAGRETQYFGPGTRLLVL.

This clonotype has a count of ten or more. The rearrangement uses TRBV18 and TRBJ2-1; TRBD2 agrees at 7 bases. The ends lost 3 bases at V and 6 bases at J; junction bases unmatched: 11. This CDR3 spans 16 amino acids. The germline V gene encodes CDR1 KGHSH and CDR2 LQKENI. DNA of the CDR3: TGTGCCAGCTCACCCTCGGTCGCGGGAGTATCCAATGAGCAGTTCTTC. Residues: CASSPSVAGVSNEQFF.

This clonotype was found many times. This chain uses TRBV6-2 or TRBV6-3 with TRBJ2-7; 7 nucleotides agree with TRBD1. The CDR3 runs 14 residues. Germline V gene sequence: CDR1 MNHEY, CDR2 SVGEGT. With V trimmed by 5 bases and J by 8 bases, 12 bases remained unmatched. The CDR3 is CASSPSTQGTKQYF. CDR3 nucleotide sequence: TGTGCCAGCAGTCCGAGCACACAGGGGACGAAGCAGTACTTC.

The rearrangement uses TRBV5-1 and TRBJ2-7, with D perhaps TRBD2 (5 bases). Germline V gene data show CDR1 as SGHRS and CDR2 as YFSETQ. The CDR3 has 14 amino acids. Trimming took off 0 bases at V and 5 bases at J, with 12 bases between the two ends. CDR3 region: CASSLGPGIDEQYF. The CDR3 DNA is TGCGCCAGCAGCTTGGGTCCGGGGATCGACGAGCAGTACTTC. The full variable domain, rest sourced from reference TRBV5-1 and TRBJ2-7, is KAGVTQTPRYLIKTRGQQVTLSCSPISGHRSVSWYQQTPGQGLQFLFEYFSETQRNKGNFPGRFSGRQFSNSRSEMNVSTLELGDSALYLCASSLGPGIDEQYFGPGTRLTVT.